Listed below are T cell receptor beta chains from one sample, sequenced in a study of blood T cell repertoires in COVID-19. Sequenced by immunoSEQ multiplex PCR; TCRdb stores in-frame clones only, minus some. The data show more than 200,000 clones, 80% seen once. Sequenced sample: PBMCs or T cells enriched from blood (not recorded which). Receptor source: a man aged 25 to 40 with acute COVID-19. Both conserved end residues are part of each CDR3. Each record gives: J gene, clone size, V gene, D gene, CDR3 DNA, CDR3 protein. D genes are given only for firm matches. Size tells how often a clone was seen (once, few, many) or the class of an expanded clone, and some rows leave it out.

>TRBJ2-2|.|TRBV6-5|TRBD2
TGTGCCAGCAGACGAGGCGGGGGAAACACCGGGGAGCTGTTTTTT
CASRRGGGNTGELFF
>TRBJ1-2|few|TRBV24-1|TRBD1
TGTGCCACCAGTGAGTGGACAGGGATTGGGGGCTACACCTTC
CATSEWTGIGGYTF
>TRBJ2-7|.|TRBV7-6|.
TGTGCCAGCAGCTTAGCGCTAGGATCCAGGGGCTACGAGCAGTACTTC
CASSLALGSRGYEQYF
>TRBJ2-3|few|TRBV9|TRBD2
TGTGCCAGCAGCGTAGGAACTAGCGGGGCATCAGATACGCAGTATTTT
CASSVGTSGASDTQYF
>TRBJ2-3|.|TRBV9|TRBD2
TGTGCCAGCAGCGTAGGCGGGGGATTCACAGATACGCAGTATTTT
CASSVGGGFTDTQYF
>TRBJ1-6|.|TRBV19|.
TGTGCCAGTAGCCCGAGACGGGGGATCTATAATTCACCCCTCCACTTT
CASSPRRGIYNSPLHF
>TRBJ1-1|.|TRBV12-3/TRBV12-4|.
TGTGCCAGCAGTTTTGGGGGGATGGCTTTCTTT
CASSFGGMAFF
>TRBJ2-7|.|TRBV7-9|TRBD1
TGTGCCAGCTCCTATCCGGGACAGGGAGCCGCCGAGCAGTACTTC
CASSYPGQGAAEQYF
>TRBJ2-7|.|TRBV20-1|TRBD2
TGCAGTGCTAGTGGCGGGGGGAGCTACGAGCAGTACTTC
CSASGGGSYEQYF
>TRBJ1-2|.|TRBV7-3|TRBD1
TGTGCCAGCAGCAACTCGACAGGGGGCTCCTATGGCTACACCTTC
CASSNSTGGSYGYTF
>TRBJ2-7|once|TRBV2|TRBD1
TGTGCCAGCAGTGCTCCCGGGACAGGGCCCCAAAAGCAGTACTTC
CASSAPGTGPQKQYF
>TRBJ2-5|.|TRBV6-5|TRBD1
TGTGCCAGCAGGGCAAAACAGGGGTATGGAGAGACCCAGTACTTC
CASRAKQGYGETQYF
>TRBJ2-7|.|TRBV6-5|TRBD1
TGTGCCAGCAGTTCGCCCGGACAGGGGGAAGAGCAGTACTTC
CASSSPGQGEEQYF
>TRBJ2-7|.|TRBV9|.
TGTGCCAGCAGCGTAGACGTGGGGAGCTACGAGCAGTACTTC
CASSVDVGSYEQYF
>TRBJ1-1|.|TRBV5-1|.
TGCGCCAGCAGCTTGGGACTCCAGGGTGGCACTGAAGCTTTCTTT
CASSLGLQGGTEAFF
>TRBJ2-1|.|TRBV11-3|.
TGTGCCAGCAGCTTAGTCGGTGCCGGGGGCTACAATGAGCAGTTCTTC
CASSLVGAGGYNEQFF
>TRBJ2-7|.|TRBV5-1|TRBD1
TGCGCCAGCAGCCAGGGACAGGGGTTAAGCGAGCAGTACTTC
CASSQGQGLSEQYF
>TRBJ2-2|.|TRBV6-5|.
TGTGCCAGCAGTTACTCCCGACCGGGGGCCGGGGAGCTGTTTTTT
CASSYSRPGAGELFF
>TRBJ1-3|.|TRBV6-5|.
TGTGCCAGCGGAACAGGGCTCGGAAACACCATATATTTT
CASGTGLGNTIYF
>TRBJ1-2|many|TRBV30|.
TGTGCCTGGAGTGAGCGGGGAGCAGATGGCTACACCTTC
CAWSERGADGYTF
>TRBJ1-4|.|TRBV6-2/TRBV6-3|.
TGTGCCAGCAGTGACCCATTTCAGGCCTCAACTAATGAAAAACTGTTTTTT
CASSDPFQASTNEKLFF
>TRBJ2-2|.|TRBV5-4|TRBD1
TGTGCCAGCAGCCAGAGGGGACAGGGGACGACTCTAGGGGAGCTGTTTTTT
CASSQRGQGTTLGELFF
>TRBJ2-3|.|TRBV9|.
TGTGCCAGCGGGAGTAGGCCAGATACGCAGTATTTT
CASGSRPDTQYF
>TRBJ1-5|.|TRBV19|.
TGTGCCGGGGCCCGACGGCAAAATCAGCCCCAGCATTTT
CAGARRQNQPQHF
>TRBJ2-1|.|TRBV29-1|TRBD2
TGCAGCGTTGGACGCCTCTTGGGGGGGTACAATGAGCAGTTCTTC
CSVGRLLGGYNEQFF
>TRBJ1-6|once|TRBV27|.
TGTGCCAGCAGTTTCACTGGACAGTCACCCCTCCACTTT
CASSFTGQSPLHF
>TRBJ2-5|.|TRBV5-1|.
TGCGCCAGCAGCTTCCCCGGTAGGGGAGAGACCCAGTACTTC
CASSFPGRGETQYF
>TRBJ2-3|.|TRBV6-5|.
TGTGCCAGCATAGGCGGGGCAGATACGCAGTATTTT
CASIGGADTQYF
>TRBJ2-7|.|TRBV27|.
TGTGCCAGCAGTTTATCTTCCCTGGCGGGGGCCCCCTACGAGCAGTACTTC
CASSLSSLAGAPYEQYF
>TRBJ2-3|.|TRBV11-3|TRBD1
TGTGCCAGCAGCCTCTATCGACAGGGCGCAGATACGCAGTATTTT
CASSLYRQGADTQYF
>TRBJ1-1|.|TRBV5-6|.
TGTGCCACCTATTATACGGGGAACACTGAAGCTTTCTTT
CATYYTGNTEAFF
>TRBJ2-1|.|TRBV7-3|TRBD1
TGTGCCAGCAGCCCCACCGGGACAGCAGGCAATGAGCAGTTCTTC
CASSPTGTAGNEQFF
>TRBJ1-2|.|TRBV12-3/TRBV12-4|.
TGTGCCAGCAGTTTAGACAGAAGGTATGGCTACACCTTC
CASSLDRRYGYTF
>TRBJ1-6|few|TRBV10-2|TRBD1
TGCGCCAGCAAACCAGATAAGGGACAGGGGCGGAATTCACCCCTCCACTTT
CASKPDKGQGRNSPLHF
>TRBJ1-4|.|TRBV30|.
TGTGCCTGGAGTGTACAGTCCGGTGAAAAACTGTTTTTT
CAWSVQSGEKLFF
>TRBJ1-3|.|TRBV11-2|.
TGTGCCAGCAGCTTCGGGGTTACCATATATTTT
CASSFGVTIYF
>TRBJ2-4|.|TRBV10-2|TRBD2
TGCGCCAGCAGGACTAGCGGGGGGATGAAAAACATTCAGTACTTC
CASRTSGGMKNIQYF
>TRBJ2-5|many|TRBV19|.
TGTGCCACTGGCTTAGAGACCCAGTACTTC
CATGLETQYF
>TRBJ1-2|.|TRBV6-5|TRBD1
TGTGCCAGCAGTTACTTCGGGGACAGTAGCTATGGCTACACCTTC
CASSYFGDSSYGYTF
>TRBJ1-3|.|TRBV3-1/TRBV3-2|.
TGTGCCAGCAGCCAAGGTAGCAGCAAGATCTCTGGAAACACCATATATTTT
CASSQGSSKISGNTIYF
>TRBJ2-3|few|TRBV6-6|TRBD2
TGTGCCAGCGTGATGCGGGGGATACCAGATACGCAGTATTTT
CASVMRGIPDTQYF
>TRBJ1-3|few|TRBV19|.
TGTGCCAGTAGTCTCCTAGGAAACACCATATATTTT
CASSLLGNTIYF
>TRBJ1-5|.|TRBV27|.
TGTGCCAGCAGTCCCACTGGAGGGTGGGGGATCAATCAGCCCCAGCATTTT
CASSPTGGWGINQPQHF